Following are 24 T cell receptor beta chains from one sample sequenced in a study of long-term antiretroviral therapy in people with HIV. An immunoSEQ assay, version v3.0, was performed at survey level. Sequencing used immunoSEQ multiplex PCR; TCRdb keeps in-frame clones, though not all of them. This sample has tens of thousands of clones, with 70% to 90% found just once. The specimen comprised unsorted PBMCs, sampled 1.3 years after starting antiretroviral therapy. Every receptor here comes from a man aged 55 to 70 with HIV.

CDR3: CASSSQVRETQYF. CDR3 in DNA: TGTGCCAGCAGTTCCCAGGTGCGGGAGACCCAGTACTTC. The chain couples TRBV7-9 to TRBJ2-5; no clear D. V shed 6 bases and J shed 5 bases, with 13 bases lying between them. This CDR3 comprises 13 residues. Germline CDR1 and CDR2: SEHNR and FQNEAQ (reference sequence).

The chain is built from TRBV30 and TRBJ2-7; D is unclear. CDR3 length equals 13 residues. The V gene's germline CDR1 is GTSNPN and CDR2 SVGIG (reference sequence). V lost 2 bases and J 7 bases, leaving 15 bases between the germline ends. CDR3 loop: CAWSLSPFGEQYF. DNA for the CDR3: TGTGCCTGGAGTTTGTCGCCGTTTGGAGAGCAGTACTTC. The variable domain in full, with the rest retrieved from reference TRBV30 and TRBJ2-7, is SQTIHQWPATLVQPVGSPLSLECTVEGTSNPNLYWYRQAAGRGLQLLFYSVGIGQISSEVPQNLSASRPQDRQFILSSKKLLLSDSGFYLCAWSLSPFGEQYFGPGTRLTVT.

The chain couples TRBV9 to TRBJ2-3, with D uncertain. Trimming took off 0 bases at V and 2 bases at J, with 7 bases between the two ends. This CDR3 is built from 14 residues. Germline values: CDR1 SGDLS, CDR2 YYNGEE. The CDR3 DNA follows: TGTGCCAGCAGCGTAGTACAGACCACAGATACGCAGTATTTT. This codes for CASSVVQTTDTQYF.

The chain combines TRBV4-1 with TRBJ1-1; no firm D call. V lost 1 base and J lost 2, with 14 bases in between. The CDR3 is made up of 16 amino acids. Germline V gene sequence: CDR1 MGHRA, CDR2 YSYEKL. The CDR3 protein is CASSQVVVSLNTEAFF. The CDR3 bases are TGCGCCAGCAGCCAAGTAGTTGTTAGTCTAAACACTGAAGCTTTCTTT.

This CDR3 is CASSYFPPSSYEQYF. CDR3 bases: TGTGCCAGCAGTTACTTCCCCCCTAGCTCCTACGAGCAGTACTTC. This chain connects TRBV6-5 to TRBJ2-7; D gene unclear. The CDR3 has 15 residues. V gave up 1 base and J gave up 0 bases, with 10 bases separating them. Germline CDR1 reads MNHEY; CDR2 reads SVGAGI.

The CDR3 bases are TGCGCCAGCAGCCAAGAAGGGTTAGGCGATCAGCCCCAGCATTTT. The encoded protein is CASSQEGLGDQPQHF. This chain connects TRBV4-3 to TRBJ1-5, with D unclear. Germline V gene lookup returns CDR1 LGHNA and CDR2 YSLEER. CDR3 size: 15 residues. The ends were cut back, 0 bases at V and 5 bases at J, with 11 bases in the middle.

The genes are TRBV28 and TRBJ1-2; D is uncertain. Germline assignment: CDR1 MDHEN and CDR2 SYDVKM. Trimming removed 6 bases at V and 0 bases at J, with 8 bases between. This CDR3 is 13 amino acids long. The CDR3 nucleotides read TGTGCCAGCAGGGAAGGCGCTAACTATGGCTACACCTTC. Translated: CASREGANYGYTF.

This clone was counted only a few times. The V and J genes are TRBV6-1 and TRBJ2-7, with TRBD2 matching 14 bases. J lost 7 bases, V lost 4 bases, and 15 bases had no gene match. The CDR3 length is 18 residues. Germline-derived CDR1 and CDR2 are MNHNS and SASEGT. This chain's CDR3 is CASSGSMGLAGDLREQYF. The CDR3 DNA follows: TGTGCCAGCAGTGGCTCCATGGGACTAGCGGGAGACCTTAGGGAGCAGTACTTC.

The rearrangement links TRBV4-1 to TRBJ2-5; D call uncertain. The germline V gene has CDR1 MGHRA and CDR2 YSYEKL. The CDR3 extends over 16 amino acids. Trimming shortened V by 0 bases and J by 1 base, and 12 bases separated the two germline ends. This chain's CDR3 is CASSQDEVLLQETQYF. CDR3 DNA: TGCGCCAGCAGCCAAGATGAGGTCCTTCTCCAAGAGACCCAGTACTTC.

The chain is built from TRBV18 and TRBJ2-7; a possible D gene is TRBD1 (5 bases). Germline assignment: CDR1 KGHSH and CDR2 LQKENI. The CDR3 is 15 residues long. V shed 5 bases and J shed 2 bases, with 16 bases lying between them. The CDR3 DNA is TGTGCCAGCTCATTGGACGGCTTAGGGGCCTACGAGCAGTACTTC. It specifies CASSLDGLGAYEQYF.

This clone was recorded a few times. This chain uses TRBV5-1 with TRBJ2-5, with a tentative D call TRBD1 (6 bases). The V gene's germline CDR1 is SGHRS and CDR2 YFSETQ. V lost 0 bases, J lost 5 bases, and 14 bases lay in between. The CDR3 has 15 residues. DNA of the CDR3: TGCGCCAGCAGCTTGGATGGGGGCTCGTATGAGACCCAGTACTTC. It is translated as CASSLDGGSYETQYF.

The genes are TRBV5-1 and TRBJ2-5, with TRBD1 matching 8 bases. This CDR3 is built from 17 residues. Germline trimming cut 0 bases from V and 4 bases from J; bases unmatched to any gene: 11. Germline lookup yields CDR1 SGHRS and CDR2 YFSETQ. The CDR3: CASSLGLSRGLVETQYF. The CDR3 nucleotides read TGCGCCAGCAGCTTGGGACTAAGCAGGGGGCTTGTAGAGACCCAGTACTTC.

The chain is built from TRBV9 and TRBJ2-1; 7 bases are shared with TRBD1. V trimming: 4 bases; J trimming: 9 bases; junction bases outside the gene matches: 13. The CDR3 sequence is 15 residues long. Looked up from germline, CDR1 is SGDLS and CDR2 is YYNGEE. In DNA, the CDR3 is TGTGCCAGCAGCCCCCGAGGACAGGTTGGCCCTGAGCAGTTCTTC. This translates into CASSPRGQVGPEQFF.

The chain links TRBV5-1 to TRBJ2-7, with a possible D match to TRBD1 (6 bases). CDR1 SGHRS and CDR2 YFSETQ come from the germline V gene. Trimming pared 4 bases from V and 3 bases from J, leaving 14 bases between. This CDR3 region has 14 residues. The CDR3, as DNA: TGCGCCAGCAGCACGAGGACCAGGGGCTACGAGCAGTACTTC. Its translation is CASSTRTRGYEQYF.

V and J are TRBV2 and TRBJ2-3, with D perhaps matching TRBD2 (5 bases). The CDR3 runs 13 residues. Germline CDR1 SNHLY, CDR2 FYNNEI. The V gene lost 10 bases and the J gene lost 5 bases, with 16 bases spanning the gap. CDR3 residues: CATGREREDTQYF. In DNA, the CDR3 is TGTGCCACCGGTCGGGAACGGGAAGATACGCAGTATTTT.

V and J are TRBV9 and TRBJ2-1; 7 bases map to TRBD2. The CDR3 runs to 16 residues. V lost 0 bases, J lost 0 bases, and 3 bases stayed unmatched. The germline CDR1 and CDR2 sequences are SGDLS and YYNGEE. The CDR3 here is CASSVAGGSSYNEQFF. The CDR3 coding sequence is TGTGCCAGCAGCGTAGCGGGCGGGAGCTCCTACAATGAGCAGTTCTTC.

The chain combines TRBV5-4 with TRBJ2-5; D is unresolved. This CDR3 is built from 14 residues. Germline V gene data show CDR1 as SGHNT and CDR2 as YYREEE (reference sequence). Trimming took off 0 bases at V and 1 base at J, with 7 bases between the two ends. The CDR3 nucleotides are TGTGCCAGCAGCTTGGGGGCGGTCCAAGAGACCCAGTACTTC. The encoded protein is CASSLGAVQETQYF.

This chain uses TRBV28 with TRBJ1-1, with D maybe TRBD1 (6 bases). V was trimmed by 7 bases and J by 4 bases, leaving 13 bases between them. The CDR3 is made up of 13 amino acids. CDR1 MDHEN and CDR2 SYDVKM come from the germline V gene. This chain's CDR3 is CASTPRGPTEAFF. The CDR3 bases are TGTGCCAGCACCCCGCGGGGGCCCACTGAAGCTTTCTTT.

J is TRBJ2-2 and V is TRBV7-8; 13 bases align to TRBD2. Germline V gives CDR1 SGHVS, CDR2 FQNEAQ. The CDR3 contains 16 residues. V dropped 5 bases and J dropped 6; count of bases not matched to a gene: 6. CDR3 region: CASSPLAGGWAGELFF. The DNA for the CDR3 is TGTGCCAGCAGCCCACTAGCGGGGGGGTGGGCCGGGGAGCTGTTTTTT. Based on the CDR3 plus reference TRBV7-8 and TRBJ2-2, the full variable domain is GAGVSQSPRYKVAKRGQDVALRCDPISGHVSLFWYQQALGQGPEFLTYFQNEAQLDKSGLPSDRFFAERPEGSVSTLKIQRTQQEDSAVYLCASSPLAGGWAGELFFGEGSRLTVL.

The chain carries TRBV10-3 and TRBJ1-2; D gene ambiguous. CDR1 ENHRY and CDR2 SYGVKD come from the germline V gene. The CDR3 totals 16 residues. Trimming removed 4 bases from V and 2 bases from J, with 17 bases in between. CDR3 sequence reads: CAISVGSDPWNYGYTF. The CDR3 DNA is TGTGCCATCAGTGTGGGGTCAGACCCGTGGAACTATGGCTACACCTTC.

The genes are TRBV4-2 and TRBJ2-4; D gene uncertain. Germline V gene lookup returns CDR1 LGHNA and CDR2 YNFKEQ. The CDR3 covers 15 residues. V was pared by 1 base and J by 2 bases, with 9 bases between. As DNA, the CDR3 is TGTGCCAGCAGCCAAGTGGCAGATTCCAAAAACATTCAGTACTTC. Translated: CASSQVADSKNIQYF.

The chain is built from TRBV2 and TRBJ2-4, with D possibly matching TRBD2 (5 bases). CDR1 is SNHLY and CDR2 is FYNNEI in the germline V gene. This CDR3 region has 17 residues. The ends were cut back, 6 bases at V and 2 bases at J, with 20 bases in the middle. DNA of the CDR3: TGTGCCAGCAGCTCACCGGGCCTCTGGGAGACCAAAAACATTCAGTACTTC. This codes for CASSSPGLWETKNIQYF.

J is TRBJ2-3 and V is TRBV7-9, with D perhaps matching TRBD1 or TRBD2 (6 bases each). CDR3 length: 17 residues. With 4 bases removed from V and 8 bases from J, the gap between germline ends came to 25 bases. From germline, CDR1 is SEHNR and CDR2 FQNEAQ (reference sequence). Here the CDR3 reads CASSSELSRGAGVTQYF. CDR3 bases: TGTGCCAGCAGCTCCGAGCTATCTAGGGGGGCCGGCGTTACGCAGTATTTT.

The V call is TRBV7-2, the J call TRBJ1-5, with D maybe TRBD1 (6 bases). This CDR3 contains 16 residues. In germline, CDR1 is SGHTA, CDR2 FQGNSA. V lost 5 bases to trimming and J lost 2 bases, with 16 bases between them. CDR3 loop: CASSLYRDRGNQPQHF. Written as DNA, the CDR3 is TGTGCCAGCAGCCTCTACAGGGATAGAGGCAATCAGCCCCAGCATTTT.